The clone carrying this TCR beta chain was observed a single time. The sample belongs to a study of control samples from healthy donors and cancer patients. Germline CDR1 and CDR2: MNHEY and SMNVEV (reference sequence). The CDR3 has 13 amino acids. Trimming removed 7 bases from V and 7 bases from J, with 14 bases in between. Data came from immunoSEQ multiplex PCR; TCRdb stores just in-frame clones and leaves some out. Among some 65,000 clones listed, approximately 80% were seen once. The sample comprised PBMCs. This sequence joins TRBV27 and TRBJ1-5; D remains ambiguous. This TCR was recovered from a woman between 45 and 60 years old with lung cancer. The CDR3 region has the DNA TGTGCCAGCAAGTCTGGTTCTGCGCAGCCCCAGCATTTT. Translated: CASKSGSAQPQHF.